This TCR beta chain is from a study of cytotoxic CD8 clonotypes in ibrutinib-treated CLL. General study findings and limits: Clonality was higher at baseline than in age-matched healthy donors and tracked circulating CD8+ T-cell counts.

Using immunoSEQ multiplex PCR, the repertoire was profiled, and TCRdb retains in-frame clones only, with some absent. The repertoire includes fewer than 70,000 clones, 71% of them detected once, and about 39% sits in the top ten. As regards this clone: Its antigen is unidentified.

The receptor was isolated from a human donor with chronic lymphocytic leukemia. This sample comprised PBMCs, obtained after 12 months of ibrutinib treatment.

CDR3 DNA: TGCAGTGCTAGTGTCCAAGAGACCCAGTACTTC. It encodes CSASVQETQYF. This rearrangement joins TRBV20-1 to TRBJ2-5; D is unresolved. The length of the CDR3 is 11 residues. The germline V gene encodes CDR1 DFQATT and CDR2 SNEGSKA (reference sequence). With 3 bases removed from V and 1 base from J, the gap between germline ends came to 3 bases.